This TCR beta chain was identified during a study of Graves' ophthalmopathy and Graves' hyperthyroidism. For the study at large: The collection of peripheral blood took place at initial diagnosis, before any treatment.

The study amplified TCR beta CDR3 regions using RNA transcripts. The first-round RT-PCR employed HTBI primers together with the Qiagen OneStep RT-PCR kit. A multiplex PCR was then performed as the second round. TCRdb used MiXCR to reprocess the multiplex PCR reads, holding one entry per CDR3 protein. The sample lists 200,000 to 300,000 distinct CDR3 sequences, 45% to 55% occurring once. A duration under 3 months, NOSPECS ≥4, CAS ≥3 and moderate-to-severe activity characterized the donors with ophthalmopathy. Diagnosis used clinical symptoms, serum thyroxine, TRAb, thyroid ultrasound and orbital computed tomography. The receptor was derived from an adult man with Graves' ophthalmopathy. Sequencing used peripheral blood.

CDR3 residues: CASSIGTGGAVTEAFF. CDR3 DNA: TGTGCCAGTAGTATTGGGACAGGGGGCGCGGTCACTGAAGCTTTCTTT. This chain uses TRBV19 with TRBJ1-1, with 12 bases fitting TRBD1. CDR1 and CDR2 from the germline V gene are LNHDA and SQIVND (reference sequence). The CDR3 is 16 residues long. Trimming removed 3 bases from V and 4 bases from J; junction bases left unmatched: 6.